Below, 2 T cell receptor beta chains from the same sample are listed, as sequenced in a study of radiotherapy plus CTLA-4 blockade in lung cancer. TCRdb keeps only in-frame clones here, not all; method: immunoSEQ multiplex PCR. The sample yields approximately 37,000 clones, approximately 70% seen once. This sample comprised peripheral blood, obtained from a patient treated with radiotherapy plus ipilimumab. Receptor source: a human donor with non-small cell lung cancer who had stable disease on radiotherapy plus ipilimumab.

This clone turned up a few times. The V gene is TRBV5-1, the J gene TRBJ1-6; D is unresolved. The ends were cut back, 1 base at V and 1 base at J, with 9 bases in the middle. Germline V gives CDR1 SGHRS, CDR2 YFSETQ. CDR3 length equals 16 residues. CDR3 nucleotide sequence: TGCGCCAGCAGCTTGAGTGGAGGTTCCTATAATTCACCCCTCCACTTT. Protein: CASSLSGGSYNSPLHF.

The V gene is TRBV14, the J gene TRBJ2-3; a possible D gene is TRBD2 (5 bases). CDR3 length equals 14 residues. Trimming left V 4 bases short and J 0 bases short, with 8 bases between. The germline V gene has CDR1 SGHDN and CDR2 FVKESK. CDR3 sequence: CASSPTTSTDTQYF. The CDR3 coding sequence is TGTGCCAGCAGCCCGACTACTAGCACAGATACGCAGTATTTT.